Reported below is one TCR beta chain. Under the authors' procedure: Estimation of nucleated cell counts was performed using reference gene primer amplification. Sequenced by immunoSEQ multiplex PCR; TCRdb stores in-frame clones only, minus some. V, J and clone size were drawn from that table, and D and trimming were deduced from the DNA. Counted here are over 250,000 clones, approximately 91% occurring once; the ten biggest clones make up around 0.92%. Trimming cost V 0 bases and J 6 bases, with 13 bases left between them. Germline loops: CDR1 SGDLS, CDR2 YYNGEE. The CDR3 totals 14 residues. The sample is drawn from a study of blood T cell repertoires in COVID-19. Study-level background: Nucleic acid was either cDNA or gDNA, and it came from T cells, B-cell-depleted T cells, or PBMCs.

The study recruited people aged about 18 to 89 years across approximately 25 US areas. Sequencing was performed on PBMCs or T cells enriched from blood (not recorded which). This clonotype was obtained from a woman aged 30 to 39 who had recovered from COVID-19. V is TRBV9 and J is TRBJ2-7; tentatively, D is TRBD1 (6 bases). This CDR3 is CASSVDGQPLEQYF. As DNA, the CDR3 is TGTGCCAGCAGCGTAGACGGACAGCCCCTCGAGCAGTACTTC.